This TCR beta chain is drawn from a study of T cells generated in artificial thymic organoids. The organoids combined MS5 murine stromal cells carrying human DLL1 with human hematopoietic stem and progenitor cells. Residual T cells were removed by FACS sorting CD34+CD3- progenitor cells before seeding the organoids. Study-level results: Organoid-derived CD8 single positive T cells showed physiological TCR clonotype diversity.

This clonotype was counted only a few times. Its target is unknown. TCRalpha and TCRbeta libraries were amplified separately by semi-nested PCR with TRAC or TRBC reverse primers. TCRdb itself ran the 5' RACE reads through MiXCR, one entry per CDR3 protein. In the table there are around 5,600 distinct CDR3 sequences, 20% to 30% of which are singletons. The TCR originated in a human donor who gave cord blood stem cells for thymic organoid culture, a cardiac surgery patient who gave postnatal thymus, or a blood donor (not recorded which). The sequencing sample was made of naive CD8+ T cells grown in artificial thymic organoids from cord blood stem and progenitor cells. Regarding subset: CD3+TCRalphabeta+CD8SP T cells; for blood, CD45RO-CCR7+ naive CD8+ T cells.

CDR3 region: CACPPCGAGTDTQYF. CDR3 DNA: TGTGCCTGCCCTCCCTGCGGAGCTGGCACAGATACGCAGTATTTT. The chain is built from TRBV18 and TRBJ2-3; D gene ambiguous. With 11 bases removed from V and 1 base from J, the gap between germline ends came to 19 bases. Germline CDR1 is KGHSH and CDR2 is LQKENI. This CDR3 is 15 amino acids long.